What follows are 23 T cell receptor beta chains derived from one specimen sequenced in a study of T-cell memory formation after mild COVID-19. TCRdb re-derived calls from the 5' RACE reads in MiXCR, one entry per CDR3 protein. Here the sample spans fewer than 200,000 distinct CDR3 sequences, about an eighth being singletons. Sequencing was carried out using PBMCs or a T cell subset sorted from them (not recorded which). The receptors here all came from a man aged 18 to 30 who had mild COVID-19 (a few samples of this study predate the infection). Cell type and time point are not known.

The chain carries TRBV15 and TRBJ2-3, with 8 positions matching TRBD1. The CDR3 runs 14 residues. Germline lookup yields CDR1 LNHNV and CDR2 YYDKDF (reference sequence). V lost 1 base to trimming and J lost 8 bases; unmatched junction nucleotides: 5. For the CDR3, the DNA is TGTGCCACCAGCAGAGTGGGACAGGTGGCTACGCAGTATTTT. The encoded protein is CATSRVGQVATQYF.

This clonotype occurred a few times. This sequence joins TRBV5-1 and TRBJ2-7; D is perhaps TRBD2 (7 bases). The CDR3 has 14 amino acids. V lost 5 bases and J 3 bases, leaving 15 bases between the germline ends. Germline assignment: CDR1 SGHRS and CDR2 YFSETQ. The CDR3 region has the DNA TGCGCCAGCAGGGCTGCGGGGGCCGGCTACGAGCAGTACTTC. This gives the protein CASRAAGAGYEQYF.

The chain employs TRBV12-3 or TRBV12-4 and TRBJ1-2, with D hard to call. The V gene lost 2 bases and the J gene lost 4 bases, with 11 bases spanning the gap. This CDR3 region has 14 residues. This chain's CDR3 is CASSLYGFGYGYTF. The DNA of the CDR3 is TGTGCCAGCAGTTTATATGGTTTTGGCTATGGCTACACCTTC.

V usage is TRBV2 and J usage is TRBJ1-2; TRBD1 aligns across 7 bases. Trimming took 6 bases from V and 7 from J; bases not matched to a gene: 5. Germline V lookup: CDR1 SNHLY, CDR2 FYNNEI. The CDR3 totals 12 residues. CDR3 DNA sequence: TGTGCCAGCAGGATGGCAGGGGGTGGCTACACCTTC. Protein: CASRMAGGGYTF.

Concerning this clonotype: The germline gene is not matched at one end of the junction; a read error may be the cause. The V call is TRBV12-3 or TRBV12-4, the J call TRBJ1-1; D is possibly TRBD1 (5 bases). This CDR3 contains 14 residues. CDR3 sequence reads: CDSSLEGRETEAFF. For the CDR3, the DNA is TGTGACAGCAGTTTAGAGGGGCGAGAGACTGAAGCTTTCTTT.

The V call is TRBV15, the J call TRBJ1-6, with D unresolved. The ends were cut back, 3 bases at V and 9 bases at J, with 6 bases in the middle. Germline-derived CDR1 and CDR2 are LNHNV and YYDKDF (reference sequence). This CDR3 comprises 12 residues. The CDR3 coding sequence is TGTGCCACCAGCAGTTTGAGTTCACCCCTCCACTTT. This codes for CATSSLSSPLHF.

The chain carries TRBV7-2 and TRBJ2-7; 7 bases line up with TRBD1. The CDR3 is 16 amino acids. Germline V gene lookup returns CDR1 SGHTA and CDR2 FQGNSA. Unmatched junction bases numbered 9, after V lost 1 base and J lost 3 bases. CDR3: CASSLGSTGAFYEQYF. The CDR3 DNA reads as TGTGCCAGCAGCTTAGGCAGTACAGGGGCCTTCTACGAGCAGTACTTC.

This clonotype has a handful of counts. The chain recombines TRBV24-1 with TRBJ2-1; 8 bases match TRBD1. The trim removed 6 bases at V and 8 bases at J, leaving 2 bases unmatched. The germline gives CDR1 KGHDR, CDR2 SFDVKD. The CDR3 covers 12 residues. CDR3 bases: TGTGCCACCAGTAAACAGGGGGATGAGCAGTTCTTC. Translation: CATSKQGDEQFF.

This clonotype has a count of ten or more. CDR3 sequence: CASRLADTQYF. CDR3 DNA sequence: TGTGCCAGCAGATTGGCAGATACGCAGTATTTT. The chain recombines TRBV28 with TRBJ2-3, with D hard to call. There are 11 residues in the CDR3. CDR1 and CDR2 (germline): MDHEN, SYDVKM. The V gene lost 6 bases and the J gene lost 4 bases, with 5 bases spanning the gap.

V gene TRBV6-2 or TRBV6-3 combines with J gene TRBJ1-6; D remains ambiguous. The CDR3 is 13 amino acids. V was shortened by 5 bases and J by 14 bases, with 16 bases between the two germline ends. Germline values: CDR1 MNHEY, CDR2 SVGEGT. The CDR3 DNA sequence: TGTGCCAGCAGTGGGTACTTGGGCGTTACCCTCCACTTT. It yields the protein CASSGYLGVTLHF.

V is TRBV12-3 or TRBV12-4 and J is TRBJ1-1, with 7 bases lining up with TRBD1. V lost 3 bases and J lost 5; bases outside the gene matches: 6. CDR3 length equals 14 residues. The CDR3 protein is CASSFNRGRTEAFF. CDR3 nucleotide sequence: TGTGCCAGCAGTTTTAACAGGGGCCGGACTGAAGCTTTCTTT.

This clonotype was detected ten times or more. The rearrangement uses TRBV7-3 and TRBJ2-3; D not resolved. Germline V gene sequence: CDR1 SGHTA, CDR2 FQGTGA. Trimming shortened V by 5 bases and J by 8 bases, and 14 bases separated the two germline ends. The CDR3 covers 13 residues. Here the CDR3 DNA reads TGTGCCAGCAGCCCTCGACCTGGCGGTACGCAGTATTTT. Amino acids: CASSPRPGGTQYF. Together with reference TRBV7-3 and TRBJ2-3, the CDR3 gives the full variable domain: GAGVSQTPSNKVTEKGKYVELRCDPISGHTALYWYRQSLGQGPEFLIYFQGTGAADDSGLPNDRFFAVRPEGSVSTLKIQRTERGDSAVYLCASSPRPGGTQYFGPGTRLTVL.

This clonotype has just a few counts. The chain employs TRBV12-3 or TRBV12-4 and TRBJ1-4, with 7 positions matching TRBD1. The CDR3 runs to 13 residues. Germline trimming cut 6 bases from V and 7 bases from J; bases unmatched to any gene: 5. CDR3 in DNA: TGTGCCAGCAGAGACAGGGTTCTTGAAAAACTGTTTTTT. The encoded protein is CASRDRVLEKLFF.

The chain couples TRBV12-5 to TRBJ1-5, with 9 bases that match TRBD1. The CDR3 sequence is 15 residues long. J was trimmed by 6 bases and V by 5 bases; bases with no gene match: 8. Germline CDR1 is LGHNT and CDR2 is FRNRAP. CDR3 nucleotide sequence: TGTGCTAGTGGTCAGGGACAGGGTGGTGGTCAGCCCCAGCATTTT. Translated, it gives CASGQGQGGGQPQHF.

Many counts were recorded for this clonotype. The chain combines TRBV12-3 or TRBV12-4 with TRBJ1-2, with TRBD1 identical over 8 bases. J gave up 6 bases and V 6 bases, and 9 bases lay outside the gene matches. The CDR3 contains 14 residues. Written as DNA, the CDR3 is TGTGCCAGCAGCGAACCCCAGGGGGCTCATGGCTACACCTTC. Translating it yields CASSEPQGAHGYTF.

This clonotype was observed at least ten times. The chain couples TRBV10-3 to TRBJ2-3; TRBD1 matches 8 bases. Germline V CDR1 and CDR2: ENHRY, SYGVKD. The V segment lost 3 bases and the J segment 6 bases; nucleotides outside the gene matches: 2. The CDR3 spans 13 residues. The CDR3, as DNA: TGTGCCATCAGTGACAGGGGGCAGGATACGCAGTATTTT. It is translated as CAISDRGQDTQYF.

The chain has TRBV7-8 and TRBJ2-5; 7 nucleotides line up with TRBD1. V gave up 4 bases and J gave up 1 base; unmatched junction bases: 6. Germline loops: CDR1 SGHVS, CDR2 FQNEAQ. The CDR3 spans 15 residues. The CDR3 sequence: CASSYQQGTQETQYF. For the CDR3, the DNA is TGTGCCAGCAGCTATCAACAGGGGACCCAAGAGACCCAGTACTTC.

The CDR3 sequence: CASSSGAAIYNSPLHF. The CDR3 DNA is TGTGCCAGCAGTTCGGGAGCAGCAATTTATAATTCACCCCTCCACTTT. The chain carries TRBV28 and TRBJ1-6; D is uncertain. Looked up from germline, CDR1 is MDHEN and CDR2 is SYDVKM. The length of the CDR3 is 16 residues. Trimming removed 4 bases from V and 4 bases from J, with 14 bases in between.

The rearrangement joins TRBV27 to TRBJ2-1, with 8 bases matching TRBD2. There are 16 residues in the CDR3. Per the germline V gene, CDR1 is MNHEY and CDR2 is SMNVEV (reference sequence). Trimming removed 5 bases from V and 8 bases from J; junction bases left unmatched: 14. The DNA for the CDR3 is TGTGCCAGCAGTGGGATGCGGGGGGCCCATGTCGATGAGCAGTTCTTC. Its translation is CASSGMRGAHVDEQFF.

This clonotype appeared many times. V is TRBV5-1 and J is TRBJ1-6; TRBD1 matches at 7 bases. The CDR3 extends over 13 amino acids. V shed 6 bases, J shed 7 bases, and the junction held 4 bases outside the gene matches. The germline V gene encodes CDR1 SGHRS and CDR2 YFSETQ. CDR3 in DNA: TGCGCCAGCACCCGGGACAGCAATTCACCCCTCCACTTT. This encodes CASTRDSNSPLHF.

This clonotype was detected only a few times. The V and J genes are TRBV20-1 and TRBJ2-3; 10 bases are a match to TRBD2. This CDR3 contains 15 residues. Germline loops: CDR1 DFQATT, CDR2 SNEGSKA (reference sequence). V gave up 6 bases and J gave up 7 bases; unmatched junction bases: 13. The CDR3 DNA reads as TGCAGTGCCTCCTTGAGCGGGGGGGCCTCGAATACGCAGTATTTT. As protein: CSASLSGGASNTQYF.

This clonotype was recorded at least ten times. This rearrangement joins TRBV5-1 to TRBJ1-1, with a possible D match to TRBD1 (5 bases). The germline V and J ends were trimmed by 0 bases and 11 bases, with 11 bases remaining between them. The CDR3 has 12 amino acids. CDR1 is SGHRS, CDR2 YFSETQ, per germline. CDR3 nucleotides: TGCGCCAGCAGCTTGGCCGGGGGGAAGGCTTTCTTT. Residues: CASSLAGGKAFF.

The chain uses TRBV15 and TRBJ2-2; D remains unclear. The CDR3 has 15 amino acids. V shed 0 bases and J shed 4 bases, with 9 bases lying between them. From germline, CDR1 is LNHNV and CDR2 YYDKDF (reference sequence). The CDR3 spells CATSREPMPTGELFF. For the CDR3, the DNA is TGTGCCACCAGCAGAGAACCCATGCCCACCGGGGAGCTGTTTTTT.